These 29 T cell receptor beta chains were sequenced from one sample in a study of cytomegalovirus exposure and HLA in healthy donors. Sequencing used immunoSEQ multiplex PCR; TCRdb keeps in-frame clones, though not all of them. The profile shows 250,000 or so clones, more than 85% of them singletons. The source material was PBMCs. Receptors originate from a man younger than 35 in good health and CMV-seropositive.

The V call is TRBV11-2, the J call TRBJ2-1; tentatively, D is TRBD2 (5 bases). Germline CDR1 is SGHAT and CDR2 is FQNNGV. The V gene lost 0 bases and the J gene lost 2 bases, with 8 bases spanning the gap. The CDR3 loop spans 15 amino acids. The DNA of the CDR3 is TGTGCCAGCAGCTTAGACATCGGGGCCTACAATGAGCAGTTCTTC. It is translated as CASSLDIGAYNEQFF.

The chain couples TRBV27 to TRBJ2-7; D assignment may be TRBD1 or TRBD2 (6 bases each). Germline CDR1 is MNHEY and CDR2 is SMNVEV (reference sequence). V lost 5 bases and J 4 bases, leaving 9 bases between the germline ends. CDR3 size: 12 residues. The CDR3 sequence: CASSRGGYEQYF. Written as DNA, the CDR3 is TGTGCCAGCAGTCGAGGGGGGTACGAGCAGTACTTC.

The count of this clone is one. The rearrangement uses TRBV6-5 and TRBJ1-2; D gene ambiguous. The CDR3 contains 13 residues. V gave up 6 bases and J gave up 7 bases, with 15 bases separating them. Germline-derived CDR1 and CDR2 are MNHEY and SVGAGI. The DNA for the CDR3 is TGTGCCAGCAGGGGGAGCGGGAGTCCTGGCTACACCTTC. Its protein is CASRGSGSPGYTF.

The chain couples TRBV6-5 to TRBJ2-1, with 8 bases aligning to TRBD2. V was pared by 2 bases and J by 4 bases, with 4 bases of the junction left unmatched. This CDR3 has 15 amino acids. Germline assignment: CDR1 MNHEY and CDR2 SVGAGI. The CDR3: CASSYGASGYNEQFF. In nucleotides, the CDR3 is TGTGCCAGCAGTTACGGGGCTAGCGGGTACAATGAGCAGTTCTTC.

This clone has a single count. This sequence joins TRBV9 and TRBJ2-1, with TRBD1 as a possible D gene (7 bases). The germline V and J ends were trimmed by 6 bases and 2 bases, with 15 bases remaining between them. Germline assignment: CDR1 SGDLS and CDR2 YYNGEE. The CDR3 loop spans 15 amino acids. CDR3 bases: TGTGCCAGCACCGCGACAGGGACTGCCTACAATGAGCAGTTCTTC. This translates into CASTATGTAYNEQFF. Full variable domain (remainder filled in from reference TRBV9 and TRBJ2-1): DSGVTQTPKHLITATGQRVTLRCSPRSGDLSVYWYQQSLDQGLQFLIQYYNGEERAKGNILERFSAQQFPDLHSELNLSSLELGDSALYFCASTATGTAYNEQFFGPGTRLTVL.

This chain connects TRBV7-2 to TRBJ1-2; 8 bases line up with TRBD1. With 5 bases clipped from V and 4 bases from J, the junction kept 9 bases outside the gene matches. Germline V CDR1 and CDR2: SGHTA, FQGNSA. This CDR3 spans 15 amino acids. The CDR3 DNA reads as TGTGCCAGCAGCAGCATGCCCGGACAGGGCTATGGCTACACCTTC. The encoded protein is CASSSMPGQGYGYTF.

The CDR3 DNA reads as TGTGCCAGCAGCTTAGGAGGGATCAACAACGTCCTGACTTTC. Translated, it gives CASSLGGINNVLTF. V and J are TRBV11-3 and TRBJ2-6, with D perhaps matching TRBD2 (5 bases). The germline CDR1 and CDR2 sequences are SGHNT and YENEEA. V was shortened by 1 base and J by 9 bases, with 10 bases between the two germline ends. There are 14 residues in the CDR3.

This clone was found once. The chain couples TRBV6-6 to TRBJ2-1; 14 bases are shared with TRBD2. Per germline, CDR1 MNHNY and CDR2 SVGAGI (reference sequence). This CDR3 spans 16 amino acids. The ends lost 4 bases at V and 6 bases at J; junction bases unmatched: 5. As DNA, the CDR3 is TGTGCCAGCAGTTCAACGGGACTAGCGGGAGCCAATGAGCAGTTCTTC. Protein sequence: CASSSTGLAGANEQFF.

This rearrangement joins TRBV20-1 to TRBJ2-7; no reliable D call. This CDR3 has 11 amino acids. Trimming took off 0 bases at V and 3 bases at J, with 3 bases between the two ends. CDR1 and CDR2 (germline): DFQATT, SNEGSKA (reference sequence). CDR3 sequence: CSARDLYEQYF. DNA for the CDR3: TGCAGTGCTAGAGATCTCTACGAGCAGTACTTC.

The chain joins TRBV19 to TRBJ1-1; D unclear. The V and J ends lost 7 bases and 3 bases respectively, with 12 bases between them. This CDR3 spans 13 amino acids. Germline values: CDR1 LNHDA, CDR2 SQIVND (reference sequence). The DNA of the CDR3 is TGTGCCAGTATTCTGGGAGAGGACACTGAAGCTTTCTTT. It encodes CASILGEDTEAFF.

The CDR3 coding sequence is TGTGCCTGGAGTATCACAAACCGGGCCACCCGGCTAGGCTACACCTTC. This gives the protein CAWSITNRATRLGYTF. The genes are TRBV30 and TRBJ1-2; D gene ambiguous. The CDR3 contains 16 residues. Germline V gives CDR1 GTSNPN, CDR2 SVGIG (reference sequence). The V end was cut by 2 bases, the J end by 8 bases, with 24 bases between.

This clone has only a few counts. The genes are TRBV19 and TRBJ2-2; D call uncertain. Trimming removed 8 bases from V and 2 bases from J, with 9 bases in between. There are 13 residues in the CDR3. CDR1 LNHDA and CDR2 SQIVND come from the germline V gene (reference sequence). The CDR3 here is CASSKRNTGELFF. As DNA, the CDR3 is TGTGCCAGTTCTAAACGAAACACCGGGGAGCTGTTTTTT.

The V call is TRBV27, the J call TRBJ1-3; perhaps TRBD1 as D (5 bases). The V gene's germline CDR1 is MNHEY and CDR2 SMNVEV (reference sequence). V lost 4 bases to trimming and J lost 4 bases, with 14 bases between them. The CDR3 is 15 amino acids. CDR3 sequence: CASSSAAGRGNTIYF. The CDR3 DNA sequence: TGTGCCAGCAGTTCAGCCGCAGGGAGAGGAAACACCATATATTTT.

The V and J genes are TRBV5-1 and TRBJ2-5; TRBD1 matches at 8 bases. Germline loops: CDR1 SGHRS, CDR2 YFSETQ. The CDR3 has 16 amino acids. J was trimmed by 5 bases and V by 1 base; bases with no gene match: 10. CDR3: CASSLLVGQGGETQYF. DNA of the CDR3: TGCGCCAGCAGCTTGCTAGTTGGACAGGGTGGGGAGACCCAGTACTTC.

The CDR3 region is CASSSGFSYEQYF. Here the CDR3 DNA reads TGTGCCAGCAGTTCCGGGTTTTCCTACGAGCAGTACTTC. This sequence joins TRBV11-3 and TRBJ2-7, with unresolved D. The ends were cut back, 6 bases at V and 1 base at J, with 10 bases in the middle. Germline V gene lookup returns CDR1 SGHNT and CDR2 YENEEA. The CDR3 totals 13 residues.

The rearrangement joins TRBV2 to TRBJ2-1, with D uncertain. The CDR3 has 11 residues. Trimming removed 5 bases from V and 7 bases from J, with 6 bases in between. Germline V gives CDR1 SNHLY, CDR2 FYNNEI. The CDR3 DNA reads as TGTGCCAGCAGTAAAAGGAATGAGCAGTTCTTC. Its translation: CASSKRNEQFF.

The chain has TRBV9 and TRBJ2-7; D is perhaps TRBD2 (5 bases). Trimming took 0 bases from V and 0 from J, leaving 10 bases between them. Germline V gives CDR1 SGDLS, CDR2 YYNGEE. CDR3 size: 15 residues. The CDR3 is CASSVGTANSYEQYF. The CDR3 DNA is TGTGCCAGCAGCGTAGGGACTGCGAACTCCTACGAGCAGTACTTC.

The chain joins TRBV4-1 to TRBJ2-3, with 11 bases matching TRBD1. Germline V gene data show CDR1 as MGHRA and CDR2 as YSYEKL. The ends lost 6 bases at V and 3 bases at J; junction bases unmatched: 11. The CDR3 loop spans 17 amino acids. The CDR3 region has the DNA TGCGCCAGCAGTCGTGGGACAGGGGGTCTTAGGACAGATACGCAGTATTTT. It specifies CASSRGTGGLRTDTQYF.

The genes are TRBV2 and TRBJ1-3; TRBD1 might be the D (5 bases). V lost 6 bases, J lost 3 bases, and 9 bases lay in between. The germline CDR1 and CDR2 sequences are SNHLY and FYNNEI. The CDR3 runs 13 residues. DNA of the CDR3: TGTGCCAGCAGCGGGACTTATGGAAACACCATATATTTT. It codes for CASSGTYGNTIYF.

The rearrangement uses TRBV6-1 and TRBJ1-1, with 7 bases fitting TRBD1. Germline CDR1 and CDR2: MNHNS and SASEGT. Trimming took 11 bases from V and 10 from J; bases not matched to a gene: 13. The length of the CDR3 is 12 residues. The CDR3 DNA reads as TGTGCCTCCAGGGGGGATCCCGTGGGAGCTTTCTTT. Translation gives CASRGDPVGAFF.

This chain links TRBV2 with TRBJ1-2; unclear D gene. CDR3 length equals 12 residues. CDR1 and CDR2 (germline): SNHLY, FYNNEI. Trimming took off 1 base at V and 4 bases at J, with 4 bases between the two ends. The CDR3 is CASSEVGYGYTF. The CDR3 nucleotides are TGTGCCAGCAGTGAAGTAGGCTATGGCTACACCTTC.

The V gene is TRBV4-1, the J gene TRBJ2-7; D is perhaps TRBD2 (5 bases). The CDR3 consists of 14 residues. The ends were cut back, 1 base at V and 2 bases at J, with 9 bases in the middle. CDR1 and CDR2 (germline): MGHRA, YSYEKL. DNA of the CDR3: TGCGCCAGCAGCCAAGCCGGGGTAACCTACGAGCAGTACTTC. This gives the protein CASSQAGVTYEQYF.

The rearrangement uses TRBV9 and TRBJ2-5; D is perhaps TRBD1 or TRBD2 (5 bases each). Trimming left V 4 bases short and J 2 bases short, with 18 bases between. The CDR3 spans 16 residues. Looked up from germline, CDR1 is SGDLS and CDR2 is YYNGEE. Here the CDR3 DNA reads TGTGCCAGCAGCCGGACCCCGGGGCAAATACAAGAGACCCAGTACTTC. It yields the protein CASSRTPGQIQETQYF.

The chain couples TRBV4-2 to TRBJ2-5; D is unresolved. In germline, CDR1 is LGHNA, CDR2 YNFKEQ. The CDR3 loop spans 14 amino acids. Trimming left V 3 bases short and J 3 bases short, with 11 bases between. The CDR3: CASSHESWEETQYF. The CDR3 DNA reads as TGTGCCAGCAGCCACGAATCCTGGGAAGAGACCCAGTACTTC.

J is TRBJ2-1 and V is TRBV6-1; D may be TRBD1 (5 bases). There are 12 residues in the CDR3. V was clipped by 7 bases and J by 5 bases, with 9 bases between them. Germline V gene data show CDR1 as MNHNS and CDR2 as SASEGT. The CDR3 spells CASKDSNNEQFF. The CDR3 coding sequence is TGTGCCAGCAAAGACAGCAACAATGAGCAGTTCTTC.

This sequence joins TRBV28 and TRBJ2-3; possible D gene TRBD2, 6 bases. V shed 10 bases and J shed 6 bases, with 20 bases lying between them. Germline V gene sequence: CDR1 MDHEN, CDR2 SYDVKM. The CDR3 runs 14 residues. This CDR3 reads CATAPRLVADTQYF. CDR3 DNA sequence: TGTGCCACCGCCCCCAGACTAGTGGCCGATACGCAGTATTTT.

The CDR3, as DNA: TGTGCCAGCAGCGAACTAGCGGACAATGAGCAGTTCTTC. It codes for CASSELADNEQFF. The chain is built from TRBV28 and TRBJ2-1; 8 nucleotides line up with TRBD2. Looked up from germline, CDR1 is MDHEN and CDR2 is SYDVKM. CDR3 length: 13 residues. Trimming cost V 6 bases and J 5 bases; bases outside gene matches: 3.

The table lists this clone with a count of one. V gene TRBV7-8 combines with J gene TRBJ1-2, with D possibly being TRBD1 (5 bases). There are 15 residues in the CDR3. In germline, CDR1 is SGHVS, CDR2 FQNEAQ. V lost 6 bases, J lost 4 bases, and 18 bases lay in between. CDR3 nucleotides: TGTGCCAGCAGTTCCGACGGGGGAGGTCGCTATGGCTACACCTTC. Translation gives CASSSDGGGRYGYTF.

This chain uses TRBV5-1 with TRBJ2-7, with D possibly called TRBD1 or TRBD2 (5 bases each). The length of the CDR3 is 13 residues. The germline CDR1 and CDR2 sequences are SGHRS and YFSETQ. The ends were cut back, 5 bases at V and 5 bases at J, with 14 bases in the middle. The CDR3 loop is CASSRARDHEQYF. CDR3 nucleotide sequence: TGCGCCAGCAGTAGGGCCAGGGACCACGAGCAGTACTTC.